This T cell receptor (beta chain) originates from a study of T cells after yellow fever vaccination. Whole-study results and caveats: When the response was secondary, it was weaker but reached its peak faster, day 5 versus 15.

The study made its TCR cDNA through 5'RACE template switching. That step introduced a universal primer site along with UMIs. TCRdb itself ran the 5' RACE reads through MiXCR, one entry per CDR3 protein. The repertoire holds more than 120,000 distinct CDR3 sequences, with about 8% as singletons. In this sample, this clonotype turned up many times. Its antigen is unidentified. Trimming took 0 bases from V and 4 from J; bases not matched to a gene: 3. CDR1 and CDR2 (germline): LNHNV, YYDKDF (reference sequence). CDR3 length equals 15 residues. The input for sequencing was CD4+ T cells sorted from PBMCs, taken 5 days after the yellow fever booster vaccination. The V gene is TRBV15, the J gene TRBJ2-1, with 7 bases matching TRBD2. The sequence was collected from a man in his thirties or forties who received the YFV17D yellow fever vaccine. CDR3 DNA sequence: TGTGCCACCAGCAGAGAAGCGGGATCATACAATGAGCAGTTCTTC. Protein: CATSREAGSYNEQFF.